Below are 19 T cell receptor beta chains sequenced from a single sample in a study of shared clonotypes between healthy human individuals. Using immunoSEQ multiplex PCR, the repertoire was profiled, and TCRdb retains in-frame clones only, with some absent. Among about 490,000 clones, less than 80% were seen once, and the ten largest hold approximately 12%. Specimen: PBMCs. The source of these receptors is a woman in her forties in good health. Some clones in this sample may be carry-over from other donors' samples.

The CDR3 loop reads CASSPDRVITDTQYF. Here the CDR3 DNA reads TGTGCCAGCAGTCCGGACAGGGTCATCACAGATACGCAGTATTTT. This chain uses TRBV27 with TRBJ2-3, with TRBD1 identical over 8 bases. The CDR3 extends over 15 amino acids. Trimming cost V 5 bases and J 2 bases; bases outside gene matches: 6. The germline CDR1 and CDR2 sequences are MNHEY and SMNVEV (reference sequence).

The rearrangement uses TRBV5-4 and TRBJ2-7, with 10 bases identical to TRBD2. The CDR3 runs 13 residues. V shed 4 bases, J shed 8 bases, and the junction held 6 bases outside the gene matches. Looked up from germline, CDR1 is SGHNT and CDR2 is YYREEE (reference sequence). The CDR3 loop reads CASSRPGLAKQYF. The CDR3 coding sequence is TGTGCCAGCAGCAGGCCGGGACTAGCGAAGCAGTACTTC.

This clone was seen more than once but under ten times. V is TRBV11-2 and J is TRBJ1-1, with unresolved D. Germline V gene data show CDR1 as SGHAT and CDR2 as FQNNGV. Trimming took 4 bases from V and 2 from J, leaving 11 bases between them. This CDR3 is built from 14 residues. The DNA of the CDR3 is TGTGCCAGCAGCTACGATTGGGCCAACACTGAAGCTTTCTTT. Protein sequence: CASSYDWANTEAFF.

A few counts support this clone. The J gene is TRBJ2-3, the V gene TRBV13; D is unresolved. This CDR3 comprises 12 residues. Trimming pared 5 bases from V and 2 bases from J, leaving 5 bases between. Germline V gene sequence: CDR1 PRHDT, CDR2 FYEKMQ (reference sequence). This chain's CDR3 is CASSGLTDTQYF. The CDR3 nucleotides are TGTGCCAGCAGCGGCCTCACAGATACGCAGTATTTT.

This clone has ten or more counts. The rearrangement joins TRBV27 to TRBJ1-4; D gene uncertain. Germline CDR1 is MNHEY and CDR2 is SMNVEV (reference sequence). V was clipped by 4 bases and J by 7 bases, with 10 bases between them. CDR3 length: 13 amino acids. The DNA for the CDR3 is TGTGCCAGCAGTTCCGGGCTGGGTGAAAAACTGTTTTTT. This codes for CASSSGLGEKLFF.

This rearrangement joins TRBV27 to TRBJ2-5; 10 bases map to TRBD2. V lost 2 bases and J lost 4; bases outside the gene matches: 13. Germline lookup yields CDR1 MNHEY and CDR2 SMNVEV (reference sequence). CDR3 length: 18 residues. The CDR3: CASSLQGPAGGVGETQYF. The CDR3 DNA is TGTGCCAGCAGTTTACAAGGTCCAGCGGGGGGGGTCGGAGAGACCCAGTACTTC.

The V and J genes are TRBV29-1 and TRBJ1-6, with D tentatively TRBD1 (5 bases). Between the trimmed V and J ends, which lost 7 bases and 8 bases, there was a span of 15 bases. The CDR3 runs 13 residues. The germline V gene encodes CDR1 SQVTM and CDR2 ANQGSEA. The DNA of the CDR3 is TGCAGCGCTAGGGGAGGGGTTGATTCACCCCTCCACTTT. This codes for CSARGGVDSPLHF. Supplemented by reference TRBV29-1 and TRBJ1-6, the full variable domain reads SAVISQKPSRDICQRGTSLTIQCQVDSQVTMMFWYRQQPGQSLTLIATANQGSEATYESGFVIDKFPISRPNLTFSTLTVSNMSPEDSSIYLCSARGGVDSPLHFGNGTRLTVT.

CDR3 residues: CASSPGLAGVSEQFF. The DNA for the CDR3 is TGTGCCAGCAGTCCCGGACTAGCGGGAGTGAGTGAGCAGTTCTTC. The chain has TRBV6-5 and TRBJ2-1; TRBD2 matches at 13 bases. Germline loops: CDR1 MNHEY, CDR2 SVGAGI. V was pared by 5 bases and J by 9 bases, with 7 bases of the junction left unmatched. There are 15 residues in the CDR3.

This chain joins TRBV4-3 and TRBJ2-1, with D uncertain. Germline V gene sequence: CDR1 LGHNA, CDR2 YSLEER. The V gene lost 0 bases and the J gene lost 0 bases, with 9 bases spanning the gap. This CDR3 has 16 amino acids. As DNA, the CDR3 is TGCGCCAGCAGCCAAGATCTACAGATCTCCTACAATGAGCAGTTCTTC. Translating gives CASSQDLQISYNEQFF.

The chain couples TRBV5-1 to TRBJ2-3; 9 nucleotides agree with TRBD2. Trimming removed 6 bases from V and 0 bases from J; junction bases left unmatched: 8. Germline CDR1 reads SGHRS; CDR2 reads YFSETQ. The CDR3 loop spans 16 amino acids. The CDR3 region is CASMAGGFTSTDTQYF. The CDR3 nucleotides are TGCGCCAGCATGGCGGGAGGGTTTACTAGCACAGATACGCAGTATTTT.

The chain recombines TRBV28 with TRBJ2-2; 8 bases align to TRBD2. J lost 7 bases, V lost 7 bases, and 5 bases had no gene match. From germline, CDR1 is MDHEN and CDR2 SYDVKM. This CDR3 has 13 residues. The CDR3 is CASTGRADGELFF. The DNA for the CDR3 is TGTGCCAGCACCGGGAGGGCCGACGGGGAGCTGTTTTTT.

CDR3 coding DNA: TGTGCCAGAAGCAGATTCAGAAATAAACCCTACGAGCAGTACTTC. It translates to CARSRFRNKPYEQYF. The gene calls are TRBV7-5 and TRBJ2-7; the D segment call TRBD1 is taken from the table without a DNA check. TRBV7-5 is a pseudogene. The CDR3 loop spans 15 amino acids.

The CDR3: CASSVSDGTPGEKLFF. As DNA, the CDR3 is TGTGCCAGTAGCGTTTCGGACGGGACTCCCGGGGAAAAACTGTTTTTT. The chain employs TRBV19 and TRBJ1-4; D perhaps matches TRBD1 (5 bases). Between the trimmed V and J ends, which lost 6 bases and 8 bases, there was a span of 22 bases. The CDR3 covers 16 residues. CDR1 and CDR2 from the germline V gene are LNHDA and SQIVND (reference sequence).

The rearrangement joins TRBV28 to TRBJ2-2, with 7 bases lining up with TRBD2. Unmatched junction bases numbered 12, after V lost 7 bases and J lost 4 bases. The germline V gene encodes CDR1 MDHEN and CDR2 SYDVKM. The CDR3 extends over 16 amino acids. This CDR3 reads CASTTLAGEGTGELFF. As DNA, the CDR3 is TGTGCCAGCACCACTCTGGCGGGAGAGGGCACCGGGGAGCTGTTTTTT.

The rearrangement uses TRBV19 and TRBJ2-2; D unclear. V lost 5 bases and J 6 bases, leaving 7 bases between the germline ends. The CDR3 covers 12 residues. The V gene's germline CDR1 is LNHDA and CDR2 SQIVND (reference sequence). The CDR3 DNA follows: TGTGCCAGTAGTCCCCCTCCCGGGGAGCTGTTTTTT. This codes for CASSPPPGELFF.

This clone was counted a few times. Without the conserved terminal phenylalanine or tryptophan, this CDR3 likely stems from a read error. The limits of the CDR3 on the DNA are not certain, so only TCRdb's listed CDR3 is given. V is TRBV2 and J is TRBJ1-1. The CDR3 totals 8 residues, both ends included. Germline CDR1 reads SNHLY; CDR2 reads FYNNEI. The CDR3 loop reads CASRSEGC.

On this clone: A far bigger clonotype differs at one base, so this is likely a read error. Other DNA sequences of this sample code for an identical CDR3. This sequence joins TRBV10-3 and TRBJ1-5; the D gene is possibly TRBD1 (6 bases). Looked up from germline, CDR1 is ENHRY and CDR2 is SYGVKD. This CDR3 is 13 amino acids long. The germline V and J ends were trimmed by 9 bases and 3 bases, with 12 bases remaining between them. The CDR3 reads CAISRDNNQPQHF. Here the CDR3 DNA reads TGTGCCATTAGCCGGGACAACAATCAGCCCCAGCATTTT.

J is TRBJ2-7 and V is TRBV27; D remains unclear. Germline assignment: CDR1 MNHEY and CDR2 SMNVEV (reference sequence). Trimming took off 7 bases at V and 0 bases at J, with 19 bases between the two ends. The CDR3 runs 16 residues. CDR3 sequence reads: CASTPGPGFFSYEQYF. DNA for the CDR3: TGTGCCAGCACCCCCGGTCCCGGGTTTTTCTCCTACGAGCAGTACTTC.

V and J are TRBV7-2 and TRBJ2-5; weak D call: TRBD1 (5 bases). The J call may be mistaken, given a closer DNA end match to TRBJ2-7. The germline V gene has CDR1 SGHTA and CDR2 FQGNSA. This CDR3 is built from 13 residues. The CDR3 sequence is CASSFDRAYEQYF. CDR3 nucleotide sequence: TGTGCCAGCAGCTTTGACAGAGCCTACGAGCAGTACTTC.